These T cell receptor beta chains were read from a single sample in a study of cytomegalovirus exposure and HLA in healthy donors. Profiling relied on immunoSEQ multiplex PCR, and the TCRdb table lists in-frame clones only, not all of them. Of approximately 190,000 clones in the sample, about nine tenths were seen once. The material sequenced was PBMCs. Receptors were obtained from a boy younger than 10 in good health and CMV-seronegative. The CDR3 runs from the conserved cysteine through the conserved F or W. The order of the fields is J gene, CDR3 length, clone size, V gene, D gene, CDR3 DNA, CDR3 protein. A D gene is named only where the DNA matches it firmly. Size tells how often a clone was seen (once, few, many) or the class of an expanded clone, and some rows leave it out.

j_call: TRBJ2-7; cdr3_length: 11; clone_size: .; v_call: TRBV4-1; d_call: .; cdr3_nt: TGCGCCAGCAGCCAACACTACGAGCAGTACTTC; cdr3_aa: CASSQHYEQYF
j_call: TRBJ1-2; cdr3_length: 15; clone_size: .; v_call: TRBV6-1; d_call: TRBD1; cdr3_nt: TGTGCCAGCAGTGAACAGGGGGGAATCTCGTATGGCTACACCTTC; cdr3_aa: CASSEQGGISYGYTF
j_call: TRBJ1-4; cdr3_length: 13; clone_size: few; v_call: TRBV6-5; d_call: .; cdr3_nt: TGTGCCAGCAGCCGGACAGTTAATGAAAAACTGTTTTTT; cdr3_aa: CASSRTVNEKLFF
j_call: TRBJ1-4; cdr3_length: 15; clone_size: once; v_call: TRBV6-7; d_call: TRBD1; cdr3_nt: TGTGCCAGCAGTTATTCCAGGGGGCCAAATGAAAAACTGTTTTTT; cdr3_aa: CASSYSRGPNEKLFF
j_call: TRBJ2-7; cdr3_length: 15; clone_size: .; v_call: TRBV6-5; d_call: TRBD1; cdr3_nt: TGTGCCAGCAGTTACTTCGGGACAGGGGCCGACGAGCAGTACTTC; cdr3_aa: CASSYFGTGADEQYF
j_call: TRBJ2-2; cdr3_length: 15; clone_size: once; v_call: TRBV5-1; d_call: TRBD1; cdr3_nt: TGCGCCAGCAGACAGGGGCAGAAGAACACCGGGGAGCTGTTTTTT; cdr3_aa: CASRQGQKNTGELFF
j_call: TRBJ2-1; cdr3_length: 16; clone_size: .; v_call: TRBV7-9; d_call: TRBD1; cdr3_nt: TGTGCCAGCAGCCTAGAGGGGGCCACAGGGGGCAATGAGCAGTTCTTC; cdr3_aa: CASSLEGATGGNEQFF
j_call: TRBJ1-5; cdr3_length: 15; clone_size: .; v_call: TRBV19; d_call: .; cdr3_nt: TGTGCCAGTAGTGGGGGGGACTTTAGCAATCAGCCCCAGCATTTT; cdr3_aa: CASSGGDFSNQPQHF
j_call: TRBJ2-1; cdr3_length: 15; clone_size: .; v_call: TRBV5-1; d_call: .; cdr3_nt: TGCGCCAGCAGCTTGATCGGGGAAGCTACCAATGAGCAGTTCTTC; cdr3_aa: CASSLIGEATNEQFF
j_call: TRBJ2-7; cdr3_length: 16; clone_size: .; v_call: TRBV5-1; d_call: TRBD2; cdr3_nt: TGCGCCAGCAGCTTGGATAGCGGGAGTGGATACTACGAGCAGTACTTC; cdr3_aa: CASSLDSGSGYYEQYF
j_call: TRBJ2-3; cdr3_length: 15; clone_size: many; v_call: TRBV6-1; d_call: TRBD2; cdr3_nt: TGTGCCAGCAGTGAAGGGACTAGCGGCCCCGATACGCAGTATTTT; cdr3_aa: CASSEGTSGPDTQYF
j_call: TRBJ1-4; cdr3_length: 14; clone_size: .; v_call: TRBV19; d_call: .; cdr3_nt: TGTGCCAGTAGGGGCATTGCAACTAATGAAAAACTGTTTTTT; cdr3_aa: CASRGIATNEKLFF
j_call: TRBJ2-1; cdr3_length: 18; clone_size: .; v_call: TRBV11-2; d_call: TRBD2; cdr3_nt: TGTGCCAGCAGCTTACGTTTGGCGACTAGCGGGGGGACCAATGAGCAGTTCTTC; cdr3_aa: CASSLRLATSGGTNEQFF
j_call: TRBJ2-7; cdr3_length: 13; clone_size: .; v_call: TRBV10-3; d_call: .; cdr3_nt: TGTGCCATCAGTGAGTCCAATGGGGGCGAGCAGTACTTC; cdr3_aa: CAISESNGGEQYF
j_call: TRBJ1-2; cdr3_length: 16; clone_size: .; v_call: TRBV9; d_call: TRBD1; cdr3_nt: TGTGCCAGCAGCTTAGATAAAGGGACAGGGTCGGCCGGCTACACCTTC; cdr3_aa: CASSLDKGTGSAGYTF
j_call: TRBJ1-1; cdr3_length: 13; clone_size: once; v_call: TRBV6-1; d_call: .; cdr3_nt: TGTGCCAGCTACCAACAGGGGAACACTGAAGCTTTCTTT; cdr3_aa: CASYQQGNTEAFF
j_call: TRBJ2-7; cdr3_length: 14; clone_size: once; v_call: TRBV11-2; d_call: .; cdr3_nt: TGTGCCAGCAGCCGACCAGGGGTTTTCCACGAGCAGTACTTC; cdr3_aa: CASSRPGVFHEQYF